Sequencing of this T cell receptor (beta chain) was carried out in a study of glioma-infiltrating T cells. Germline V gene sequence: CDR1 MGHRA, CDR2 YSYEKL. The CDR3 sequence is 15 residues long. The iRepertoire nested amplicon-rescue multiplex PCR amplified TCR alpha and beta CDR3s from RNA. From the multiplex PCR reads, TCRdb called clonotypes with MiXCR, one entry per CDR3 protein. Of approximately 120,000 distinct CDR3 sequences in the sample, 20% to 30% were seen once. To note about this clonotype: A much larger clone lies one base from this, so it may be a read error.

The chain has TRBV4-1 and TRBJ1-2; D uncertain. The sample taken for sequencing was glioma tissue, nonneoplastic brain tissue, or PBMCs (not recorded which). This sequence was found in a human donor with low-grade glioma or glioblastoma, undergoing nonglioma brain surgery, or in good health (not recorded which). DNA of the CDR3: TGCGCCAGCAGCCAAGATCTAGGGTTTGGATATGTCTACACCTTC. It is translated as CASSQDLGFGYVYTF.